The 21 T cell receptor beta chains listed next were all sequenced from one sample in a study of blood T cells in healthy people across ages. A second PCR of about 6 to 12 cycles used a sample-barcoded 5' primer and a J-beta primer mix. TCRdb reanalysed the 5' RACE reads using MiXCR and keeps one entry per CDR3 protein. Among hundreds of thousands of distinct CDR3 sequences listed, about 56% were seen once. The sequenced material came from blood. The source of these receptors is a man aged 35-49 years in good health.

V usage is TRBV29-1 and J usage is TRBJ2-7, with unresolved D. V lost 7 bases and J lost 4, with 11 bases in between. Germline CDR1 and CDR2: SQVTM and ANQGSEA. This CDR3 spans 11 amino acids. DNA of the CDR3: TGCAGCGGCGCCACAGAGTACGAGCAGTACTTC. It translates to CSGATEYEQYF.

The V gene is TRBV7-6, the J gene TRBJ2-7; D might be TRBD1 or TRBD2, each matching 7 bases. Trimming took off 4 bases at V and 6 bases at J, with 16 bases between the two ends. CDR3 length equals 14 residues. From germline, CDR1 is SGHVS and CDR2 FNYEAQ. CDR3 nucleotides: TGTGCCAGCAGCTCAGGGGGGGAAACCTGCGAGCAGTACTTC. Protein: CASSSGGETCEQYF.

Turning to this clonotype: One end of the junction varies from germline; a read error may be responsible. Here the CDR3 reads CAGRIKPPGQGIREDYEQYF. In DNA, the CDR3 is TGTGCCGGCAGAATAAAGCCCCCGGGACAGGGTATAAGGGAGGACTACGAGCAGTACTTC. The gene calls are TRBV7-3 and TRBJ2-7; 9 bases agree with TRBD1. The CDR3 has 20 residues. CDR1 is SGHTA and CDR2 is FQGTGA in the germline V gene. Based on the CDR3 plus reference TRBV7-3 and TRBJ2-7, the full variable domain is GAGVSQTPSNKVTEKGKYVELRCDPISGHTALYWYRQSLGQGPEFLIYFQGTGAADDSGLPNDRFFAVRPEGSVSTLKIQRTERGDSAVYLCAGRIKPPGQGIREDYEQYFGPGTRLTVT.

The chain recombines TRBV7-9 with TRBJ2-1; D is ambiguous. Germline V gene lookup returns CDR1 SEHNR and CDR2 FQNEAQ (reference sequence). The CDR3 runs to 15 residues. Trimming left V 5 bases short and J 8 bases short, with 19 bases between. CDR3 in amino acids: CASSPALTDGDEQFF. The DNA for the CDR3 is TGTGCCAGCAGCCCGGCCCTAACGGACGGAGATGAGCAGTTCTTC. Full variable domain (outside the CDR3, taken from reference TRBV7-9 and TRBJ2-1): DTGVSQNPRHKITKRGQNVTFRCDPISEHNRLYWYRQTLGQGPEFLTYFQNEAQLEKSRLLSDRFSAERPKGSFSTLEIQRTEQGDSAMYLCASSPALTDGDEQFFGPGTRLTVL.

The chain links TRBV20-1 to TRBJ2-1; the D is unclear. V gave up 6 bases and J gave up 6 bases, with 12 bases separating them. In germline, CDR1 is DFQATT, CDR2 SNEGSKA (reference sequence). The CDR3 runs to 12 residues. This CDR3 reads CSAGRRFNEQFF. CDR3 coding DNA: TGCAGTGCCGGACGGCGGTTCAATGAGCAGTTCTTC.

This clonotype appeared a few times. CDR3: CAISGGQVNVLTF. CDR3 sequence (DNA): TGTGCCATCAGTGGGGGACAGGTCAACGTCCTGACTTTC. V usage is TRBV10-3 and J usage is TRBJ2-6; 8 bases line up with TRBD1. The CDR3 totals 13 residues. Germline V gene lookup returns CDR1 ENHRY and CDR2 SYGVKD. V was clipped by 4 bases and J by 9 bases; unmatched bases: 2.

The chain carries TRBV21-1 and TRBJ1-5. TRBV21-1 is described as a pseudogene. This CDR3 is built from 17 residues. CDR3: CASSKEGLNLANQPQHF. DNA of the CDR3: TGTGCCAGCAGCAAAGAGGGCCTCAACCTCGCCAATCAGCCCCAGCATTTT.

The V and J genes are TRBV5-4 and TRBJ1-4; D is unresolved. V was trimmed by 4 bases and J by 0 bases, leaving 10 bases between them. Per germline, CDR1 SGHNT and CDR2 YYREEE (reference sequence). The CDR3 length is 15 residues. CDR3 region: CASSKSGATNEKLFF. The CDR3 nucleotides are TGTGCCAGCAGCAAAAGTGGGGCAACTAATGAAAAACTGTTTTTT.

This clonotype was detected only a few times. The rearrangement links TRBV12-3 or TRBV12-4 to TRBJ2-1; D gene uncertain. The CDR3 runs to 15 residues. The V end lost 5 bases, the J end lost 2 bases, and 13 bases lay between the germline ends. CDR3 DNA sequence: TGTGCCAGCAGTCGCACTGAGCCCCCCTACAATGAGCAGTTCTTC. It is translated as CASSRTEPPYNEQFF.

This clonotype has more than one count but fewer than ten. The CDR3, as DNA: TGTGCCAGCAGCGTAGCCCACCGGGCTCGCTACAATGAGCAGTTCTTC. It translates to CASSVAHRARYNEQFF. This chain uses TRBV9 with TRBJ2-1; no firm D call. Germline lookup yields CDR1 SGDLS and CDR2 YYNGEE. The V and J ends lost 0 bases and 3 bases respectively, with 13 bases between them. The CDR3 runs 16 residues.

This clonotype came up a few times. The chain employs TRBV20-1 and TRBJ2-7, with 8 bases that match TRBD1. J was trimmed by 1 base and V by 1 base; bases with no gene match: 3. Per germline, CDR1 DFQATT and CDR2 SNEGSKA (reference sequence). The CDR3 runs 14 residues. This CDR3 reads CSARVGQGSYEQYF. For the CDR3, the DNA is TGCAGTGCTAGAGTTGGACAGGGTTCCTACGAGCAGTACTTC.

The chain uses TRBV7-2 and TRBJ1-3, with unresolved D. Trimming removed 0 bases at V and 1 base at J, with 7 bases between. This CDR3 region has 15 residues. Per germline, CDR1 SGHTA and CDR2 FQGNSA. CDR3 protein: CASSLASRSGNTIYF. Written as DNA, the CDR3 is TGTGCCAGCAGCTTAGCTTCCAGGTCTGGAAACACCATATATTTT.

A few counts support this clonotype. The chain recombines TRBV11-2 with TRBJ2-2; D perhaps matches TRBD1 (6 bases). V was pared by 1 base and J by 6 bases, with 9 bases between. Germline V gene data show CDR1 as SGHAT and CDR2 as FQNNGV. The CDR3 consists of 14 residues. CDR3 region: CASSLGWGPGELFF. The DNA for the CDR3 is TGTGCCAGCAGCTTAGGGTGGGGGCCCGGGGAGCTGTTTTTT. Full variable domain (remainder filled in from reference TRBV11-2 and TRBJ2-2): EAGVAQSPRYKIIEKRQSVAFWCNPISGHATLYWYQQILGQGPKLLIQFQNNGVVDDSQLPKDRFSAERLKGVDSTLKIQPAKLEDSAVYLCASSLGWGPGELFFGEGSRLTVL.

The rearrangement uses TRBV9 and TRBJ1-4; 8 nucleotides line up with TRBD1. The J segment lost 8 bases and the V segment lost 4 bases, leaving 10 bases of the junction unmatched. Germline V CDR1 and CDR2: SGDLS, YYNGEE. The length of the CDR3 is 15 residues. The CDR3 spells CASSPQDRVEEKLFF. CDR3 sequence (DNA): TGTGCCAGCAGCCCCCAGGACAGGGTAGAGGAAAAACTGTTTTTT.

The J gene is TRBJ2-7, the V gene TRBV20-1; 8 bases align to TRBD2. Germline CDR1 DFQATT, CDR2 SNEGSKA (reference sequence). The CDR3 contains 17 residues. The V segment lost 5 bases and the J segment 10 bases; nucleotides outside the gene matches: 25. CDR3 DNA sequence: TGCAGTGCTGGGGGGGGGACTAGTGGGGTGACCGGGAGTACTCAGTACTTC. Translation: CSAGGGTSGVTGSTQYF.

This clonotype came up a few times. The rearrangement uses TRBV12-3 or TRBV12-4 and TRBJ2-7; D call uncertain. This CDR3 is 13 amino acids long. Trimming removed 1 base from V and 2 bases from J, with 6 bases in between. CDR3 sequence: CASSLVQTYEQYF. The CDR3 DNA follows: TGTGCCAGCAGTTTAGTACAGACCTACGAGCAGTACTTC.

J is TRBJ1-5 and V is TRBV3-1, with D uncertain. The CDR3 contains 15 residues. Germline V gene sequence: CDR1 LGHDT, CDR2 YNNKEL (reference sequence). V lost 1 base to trimming and J lost 8 bases, with 15 bases between them. The CDR3 sequence is CASSQGLADPKPQHF. CDR3 DNA: TGTGCCAGCAGCCAAGGCCTGGCAGATCCTAAGCCCCAGCATTTT. The full variable domain, completed using reference TRBV3-1 and TRBJ1-5, is DTAVSQTPKYLVTQMGNDKSIKCEQNLGHDTMYWYKQDSKKFLKIMFSYNNKELIINETVPNRFSPKSPDKAHLNLHINSLELGDSAVYFCASSQGLADPKPQHFGDGTRLSIL.

The chain couples TRBV4-2 to TRBJ2-5; TRBD1 or TRBD2 may be the D gene (5 bases each). Germline loops: CDR1 LGHNA, CDR2 YNFKEQ. The CDR3 sequence is 14 residues long. V lost 0 bases to trimming and J lost 4 bases, with 9 bases between them. The CDR3 here is CASSQDSGGETQYF. Written as DNA, the CDR3 is TGTGCCAGCAGCCAAGATTCTGGGGGAGAGACCCAGTACTTC.

This clonotype was detected a few times. The genes are TRBV28 and TRBJ2-5; D gene ambiguous. Trimming stripped 3 bases from V and 5 bases from J, with 10 bases between. Germline V lookup: CDR1 MDHEN, CDR2 SYDVKM. This CDR3 spans 13 amino acids. CDR3 sequence (DNA): TGTGCCAGCAGTTTTTTTTTACGTGAGACCCAGTACTTC. Translation: CASSFFLRETQYF. Combining the CDR3 with reference TRBV28 and TRBJ2-5 gives the whole variable domain DVKVTQSSRYLVKRTGEKVFLECVQDMDHENMFWYRQDPGLGLRLIYFSYDVKMKEKGDIPEGYSVSREKKERFSLILESASTNQTSMYLCASSFFLRETQYFGPGTRLLVL.

This chain uses TRBV7-2 with TRBJ2-7; 7 bases line up with TRBD1. The J call is doubtful: the DNA matches TRBJ2-5 better. CDR1 is SGHTA and CDR2 is FQGNSA in the germline V gene. The CDR3 is 15 residues long. CDR3 sequence reads: CASSTQQGMGETQYF. The DNA of the CDR3 is TGTGCCAGCAGCACACAACAGGGGATGGGAGAGACCCAGTACTTC.

This clonotype was recorded only once. The gene calls are TRBV4-1 and TRBJ2-7; TRBD1 might be the D (5 bases). The CDR3 totals 15 residues. Germline V lookup: CDR1 MGHRA, CDR2 YSYEKL. V was clipped by 2 bases and J by 0 bases, with 11 bases between them. CDR3 sequence: CASSQRSRDSYEQYF. CDR3 nucleotides: TGCGCCAGCAGCCAACGATCCAGGGACTCCTACGAGCAGTACTTC.